This paragraph reports one T cell receptor beta chain. Its antigen is not known. The sample originates from a study of early T cells in non-severe SARS-CoV-2 infection. Study-level information: Sequencing of unsorted whole blood was done on bulk RNA, leaving chains unpaired. Study-wide findings and caveats: In VDJdb matching, anti-spike CD8 responses were favored while private and CD4 specificities went missing.

Unique molecular identifiers were affixed to single, distinct cDNA molecules. TCRdb redid the calling of the 5' RACE reads with MiXCR, one entry per CDR3 protein. The sample has tens of thousands of distinct CDR3 sequences; roughly 13% are singletons. V gave up 4 bases and J gave up 0 bases, with 10 bases separating them. The germline CDR1 and CDR2 sequences are SQVTM and ANQGSEA. This CDR3 region has 14 residues. Sequencing was carried out using whole blood. This TCR came from an adult who was a healthcare worker with PCR-confirmed SARS-CoV-2 infection or an uninfected control (not recorded which). The rearrangement uses TRBV29-1 and TRBJ1-5; D is uncertain. The CDR3 loop reads CSVADISSNQPQHF. DNA for the CDR3: TGCAGCGTTGCCGACATATCTAGCAATCAGCCCCAGCATTTT.